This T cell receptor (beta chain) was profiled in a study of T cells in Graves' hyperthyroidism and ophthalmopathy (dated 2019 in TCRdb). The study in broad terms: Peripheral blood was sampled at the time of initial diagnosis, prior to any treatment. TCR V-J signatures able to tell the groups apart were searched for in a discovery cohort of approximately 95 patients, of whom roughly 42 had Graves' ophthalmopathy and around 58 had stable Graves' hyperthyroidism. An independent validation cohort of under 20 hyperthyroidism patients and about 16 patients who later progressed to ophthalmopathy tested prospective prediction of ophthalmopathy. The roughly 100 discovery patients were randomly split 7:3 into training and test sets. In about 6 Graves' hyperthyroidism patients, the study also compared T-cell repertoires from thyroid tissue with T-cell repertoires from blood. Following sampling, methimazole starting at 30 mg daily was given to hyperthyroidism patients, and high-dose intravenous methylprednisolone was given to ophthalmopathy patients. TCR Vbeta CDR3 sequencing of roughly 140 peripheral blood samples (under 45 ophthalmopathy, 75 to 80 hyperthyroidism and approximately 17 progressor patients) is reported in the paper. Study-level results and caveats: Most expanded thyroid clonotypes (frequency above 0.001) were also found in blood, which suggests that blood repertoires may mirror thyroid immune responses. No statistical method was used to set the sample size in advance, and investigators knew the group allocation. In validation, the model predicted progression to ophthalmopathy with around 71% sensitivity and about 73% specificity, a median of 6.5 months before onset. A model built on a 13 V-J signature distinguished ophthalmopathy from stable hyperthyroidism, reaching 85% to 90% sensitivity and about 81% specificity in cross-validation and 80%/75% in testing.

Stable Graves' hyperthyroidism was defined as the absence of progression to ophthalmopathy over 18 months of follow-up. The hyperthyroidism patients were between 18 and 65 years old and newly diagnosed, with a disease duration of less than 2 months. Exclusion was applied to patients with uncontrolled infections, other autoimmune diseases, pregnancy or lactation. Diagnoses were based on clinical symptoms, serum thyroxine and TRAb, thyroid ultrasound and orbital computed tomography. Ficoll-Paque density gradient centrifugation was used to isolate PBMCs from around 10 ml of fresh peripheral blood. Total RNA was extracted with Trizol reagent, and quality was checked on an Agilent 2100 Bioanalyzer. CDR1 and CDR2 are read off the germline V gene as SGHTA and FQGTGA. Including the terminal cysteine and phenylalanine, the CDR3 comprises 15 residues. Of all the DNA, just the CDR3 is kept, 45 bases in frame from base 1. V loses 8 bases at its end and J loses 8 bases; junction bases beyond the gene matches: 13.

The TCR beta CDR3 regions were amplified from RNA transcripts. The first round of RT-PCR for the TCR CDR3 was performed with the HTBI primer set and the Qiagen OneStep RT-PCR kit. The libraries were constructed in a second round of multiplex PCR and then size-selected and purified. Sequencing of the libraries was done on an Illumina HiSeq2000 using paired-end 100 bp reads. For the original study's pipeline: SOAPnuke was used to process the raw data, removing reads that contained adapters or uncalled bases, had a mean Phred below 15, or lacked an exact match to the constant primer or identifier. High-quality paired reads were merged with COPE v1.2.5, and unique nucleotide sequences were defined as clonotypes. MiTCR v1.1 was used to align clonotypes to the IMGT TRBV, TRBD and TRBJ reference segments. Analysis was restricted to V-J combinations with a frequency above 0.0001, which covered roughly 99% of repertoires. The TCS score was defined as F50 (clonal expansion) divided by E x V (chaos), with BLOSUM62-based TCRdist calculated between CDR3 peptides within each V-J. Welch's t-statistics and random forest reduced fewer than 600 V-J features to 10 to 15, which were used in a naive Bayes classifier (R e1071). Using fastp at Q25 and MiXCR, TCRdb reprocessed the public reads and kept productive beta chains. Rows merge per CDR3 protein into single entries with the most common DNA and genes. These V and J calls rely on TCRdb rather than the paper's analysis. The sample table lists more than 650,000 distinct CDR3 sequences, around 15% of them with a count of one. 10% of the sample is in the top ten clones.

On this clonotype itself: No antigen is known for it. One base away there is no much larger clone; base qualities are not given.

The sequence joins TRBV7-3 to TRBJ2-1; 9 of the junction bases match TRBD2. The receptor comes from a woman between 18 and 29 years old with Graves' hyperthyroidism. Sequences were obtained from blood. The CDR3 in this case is CASWTWAGGGDEQFF. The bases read TGTGCCAGCTGGACTTGGGCGGGAGGGGGGGATGAGCAGTTCTTC.